This T cell receptor beta chain stems from a study of regulatory T cells in long-lasting Graves disease. The CDR3 is 16 amino acids. V lost 1 base and J 12 bases, leaving 22 bases between the germline ends. From germline, CDR1 is SGHVS and CDR2 FQNEAQ. Time point indicated: newly diagnosed GD, antithyroid drugs for less than 3 months. Preparation of the TCR library used RNA extracted from PBMCs. The authors built TCR beta libraries using iRepertoire HTBI primers and Arm-PCR of CDR3 regions. TCRdb re-derived calls from the multiplex PCR reads in MiXCR, one entry per CDR3 protein. The top ten hold around a sixth of the sample, which has 400,000 to 500,000 distinct CDR3 sequences, 13% to 15% seen once. This clonotype was counted between two and nine times. The same specimen was also included in a second study, on T cells in Graves' hyperthyroidism and ophthalmopathy. From that second work: On the basis of clinical symptoms, serum thyroxine and TRAb, thyroid ultrasound and orbital computed tomography, diagnoses were made. An initial round of RT-PCR targeting the TCR CDR3 relied on the HTBI primer set. Most thyroid-expanded clonotypes above 0.001 were also found in blood.

The specimen was peripheral blood mononuclear cells (PBMCs), collected at new diagnosis, from a patient treated with antithyroid drugs. This chain uses TRBV7-8 with TRBJ1-5; D possibly corresponds to TRBD1 (5 bases). The receptor's source is a woman in her forties or fifties with Graves disease. The CDR3 loop reads CASSLGRLLGPELQHF. Written as DNA, the CDR3 is TGTGCCAGCAGCTTAGGAAGACTTCTGGGACCTGAGCTCCAGCATTTT. Filled out from reference TRBV7-8 and TRBJ1-5, the complete variable domain reads GAGVSQSPRYKVAKRGQDVALRCDPISGHVSLFWYQQALGQGPEFLTYFQNEAQLDKSGLPSDRFFAERPEGSVSTLKIQRTQQEDSAVYLCASSLGRLLGPELQHFGDGTRLSIL.